A single T cell receptor beta chain is shown here with its context. Libraries were prepared by immunoSEQ multiplex PCR; TCRdb keeps only in-frame clonotypes and omits some of them. The table has 95,000 to 150,000 clones, 84% seen once. These data are taken from a study of blood T cell repertoires in COVID-19. The CDR3 extends over 16 amino acids. V lost 1 base, J lost 4 bases, and 5 bases stayed unmatched. Germline V gene lookup returns CDR1 SGHNT and CDR2 YENEEA. The J gene is TRBJ2-3, the V gene TRBV11-3; 10 nucleotides agree with TRBD2. This TCR was recovered from a woman aged 25 to 39 who had recovered from COVID-19. Specimen: PBMCs or T cells enriched from blood (not recorded which). CDR3 nucleotide sequence: TGTGCCAGCAGCTTAGCCGGGACTAGCGTCGCAGATACGCAGTATTTT. Its translation is CASSLAGTSVADTQYF. The full variable domain, in which reference TRBV11-3 and TRBJ2-3 provide the parts outside the CDR3, is EAGVVQSPRYKIIEKKQPVAFWCNPISGHNTLYWYLQNLGQGPELLIRYENEEAVDDSQLPKDRFSAERLKGVDSTLKIQPAELGDSAVYLCASSLAGTSVADTQYFGPGTRLTVL.